These 13 T cell receptor beta chains came from one sample sequenced in a study of blood T cells in healthy people across ages. With a J-beta primer mix and a sample-barcoded 5' primer, a second PCR ran about 6 to 11 cycles. From the 5' RACE reads, TCRdb called clonotypes with MiXCR, one entry per CDR3 protein. Among 800,000 or so distinct CDR3 sequences, less than 80% were seen once, and the ten largest hold about 27%. The material sequenced was blood. The receptors were gathered from a man under 40 in good health.

This chain joins TRBV7-2 and TRBJ2-7, with 9 bases lining up with TRBD1. CDR1 and CDR2 from the germline V gene are SGHTA and FQGNSA. With V trimmed by 5 bases and J by 0 bases, 5 bases remained unmatched. This CDR3 has 15 amino acids. CDR3 in DNA: TGTGCCAGCAGCACCCAACAGGGGGCCTCCTACGAGCAGTACTTC. This translates into CASSTQQGASYEQYF. Filled out from reference TRBV7-2 and TRBJ2-7, the complete variable domain reads GAGVSQSPSNKVTEKGKDVELRCDPISGHTALYWYRQSLGQGLEFLIYFQGNSAPDKSGLPSDRFSAERTGGSVSTLTIQRTQQEDSAVYLCASSTQQGASYEQYFGPGTRLTVT.

CDR3 in amino acids: CASRPGLTPYEQYF. The CDR3, as DNA: TGTGCCAGCAGACCGGGACTAACCCCCTACGAGCAGTACTTC. This sequence joins TRBV28 and TRBJ2-7; 7 nucleotides agree with TRBD2. Germline loops: CDR1 MDHEN, CDR2 SYDVKM. The CDR3 is 14 residues long. V lost 6 bases to trimming and J lost 2 bases; unmatched junction nucleotides: 7.

The gene calls are TRBV7-2 and TRBJ2-1; 9 bases map to TRBD2. The CDR3 sequence is 17 residues long. Per the germline V gene, CDR1 is SGHTA and CDR2 is FQGNSA. Trimming cost V 1 base and J 4 bases; bases outside gene matches: 8. The CDR3 spells CASSLEGLAGPYNEQFF. The CDR3 coding sequence is TGTGCCAGCAGCTTAGAAGGCCTAGCGGGGCCGTACAATGAGCAGTTCTTC.

The chain combines TRBV29-1 with TRBJ2-5; 7 bases align to TRBD2. CDR3 length: 12 amino acids. The germline V gene has CDR1 SQVTM and CDR2 ANQGSEA. The CDR3, as DNA: TGCGGCGGGGGAGACCTCCAAGAGACCCAGTACTTC. This translates into CGGGDLQETQYF.

The rearrangement links TRBV9 to TRBJ2-3; D may be TRBD2 (6 bases). This CDR3 is built from 16 residues. Germline V CDR1 and CDR2: SGDLS, YYNGEE. V was cut by 0 bases and J by 4 bases, with 15 bases left in between. The chain's CDR3 is CASSVGSVPGADTQYF. DNA of the CDR3: TGTGCCAGCAGCGTAGGGTCGGTCCCGGGGGCAGATACGCAGTATTTT. The entire variable domain, with the rest obtained from reference TRBV9 and TRBJ2-3, is as follows: DSGVTQTPKHLITATGQRVTLRCSPRSGDLSVYWYQQSLDQGLQFLIQYYNGEERAKGNILERFSAQQFPDLHSELNLSSLELGDSALYFCASSVGSVPGADTQYFGPGTRLTVL.

V usage is TRBV11-2 and J usage is TRBJ2-4; no firm D call. Germline V gene sequence: CDR1 SGHAT, CDR2 FQNNGV. V was cut by 6 bases and J by 13 bases, with 25 bases left in between. This CDR3 spans 15 amino acids. This chain's CDR3 is CASRPIRDSLIEQYF. CDR3 bases: TGTGCCAGCAGACCGATAAGGGATTCCCTAATAGAGCAGTACTTC.

This clonotype was detected only a few times. The rearrangement uses TRBV28 and TRBJ2-7; 8 bases line up with TRBD1. This CDR3 is 16 amino acids long. In germline, CDR1 is MDHEN, CDR2 SYDVKM. The V segment lost 2 bases and the J segment 2 bases; nucleotides outside the gene matches: 8. CDR3 residues: CASSLPRDRNTYEQYF. The CDR3 DNA follows: TGTGCCAGCAGTTTACCCCGGGACAGGAATACCTACGAGCAGTACTTC.

The chain has TRBV7-2 and TRBJ2-5; TRBD1 matches 9 bases. There are 15 residues in the CDR3. Germline V lookup: CDR1 SGHTA, CDR2 FQGNSA. V lost 5 bases and J lost 4; bases outside the gene matches: 8. The CDR3 spells CASSQTGGGGETQYF. In DNA, the CDR3 is TGTGCCAGCAGCCAAACAGGGGGCGGGGGAGAGACCCAGTACTTC.

The chain links TRBV24-1 to TRBJ2-1; 8 bases fit TRBD1. Germline CDR1 is KGHDR and CDR2 is SFDVKD. With V trimmed by 4 bases and J by 8 bases, 12 bases remained unmatched. The CDR3 contains 16 residues. The chain's CDR3 is CATSDYGTGRIDEQFF. CDR3 bases: TGTGCCACCAGTGACTATGGGACAGGTAGGATAGATGAGCAGTTCTTC.

On this clonotype: The junction shows a germline mismatch at one end, possibly a read error. The V gene is TRBV12-3 or TRBV12-4, the J gene TRBJ2-3; D is uncertain. The CDR3 contains 13 residues. CDR3 region: CASSPLRTDTRYF. The DNA for the CDR3 is TGTGCCAGCAGTCCCCTGCGCACAGATACGCGGTATTTT.

The V call is TRBV2, the J call TRBJ2-5; TRBD2 agrees at 7 bases. Germline V gives CDR1 SNHLY, CDR2 FYNNEI. The CDR3 extends over 14 amino acids. Unmatched junction bases numbered 9, after V lost 6 bases and J lost 5 bases. CDR3 loop: CASRELAGVETQYF. The CDR3, as DNA: TGTGCCAGCAGGGAATTAGCGGGTGTGGAGACCCAGTACTTC.

V gene TRBV15 combines with J gene TRBJ2-3; D perhaps matches TRBD1 (6 bases). Deletions cut 2 bases from V and 2 bases from J, with 14 bases between. CDR1 and CDR2 from the germline V gene are LNHNV and YYDKDF (reference sequence). The CDR3 is 16 residues long. This chain's CDR3 is CATSRPPDSFTDTQYF. CDR3 nucleotides: TGTGCCACCAGCAGACCCCCGGACAGCTTCACAGATACGCAGTATTTT.

The rearrangement joins TRBV9 to TRBJ2-1, with 11 positions matching TRBD2. Germline values: CDR1 SGDLS, CDR2 YYNGEE. The CDR3 extends over 16 amino acids. V lost 0 bases and J lost 5; bases outside the gene matches: 4. The CDR3 protein is CASSVVASGGNNEQFF. The CDR3 DNA sequence: TGTGCCAGCAGCGTAGTGGCTAGCGGGGGGAACAATGAGCAGTTCTTC. Looking up the rest from reference TRBV9 and TRBJ2-1 gives the full variable domain: DSGVTQTPKHLITATGQRVTLRCSPRSGDLSVYWYQQSLDQGLQFLIQYYNGEERAKGNILERFSAQQFPDLHSELNLSSLELGDSALYFCASSVVASGGNNEQFFGPGTRLTVL.